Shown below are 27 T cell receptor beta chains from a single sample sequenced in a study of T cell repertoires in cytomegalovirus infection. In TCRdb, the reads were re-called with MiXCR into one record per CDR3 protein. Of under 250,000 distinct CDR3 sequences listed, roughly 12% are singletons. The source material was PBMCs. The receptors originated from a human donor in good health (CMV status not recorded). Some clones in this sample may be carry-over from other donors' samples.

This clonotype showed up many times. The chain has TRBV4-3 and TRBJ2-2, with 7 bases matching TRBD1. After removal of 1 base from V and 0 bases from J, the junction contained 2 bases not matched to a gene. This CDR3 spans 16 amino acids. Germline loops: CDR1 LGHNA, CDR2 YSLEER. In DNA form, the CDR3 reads TGCGCCAGCAGCCAAGTTACAGGGGCGAACACCGGGGAGCTGTTTTTT. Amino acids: CASSQVTGANTGELFF.

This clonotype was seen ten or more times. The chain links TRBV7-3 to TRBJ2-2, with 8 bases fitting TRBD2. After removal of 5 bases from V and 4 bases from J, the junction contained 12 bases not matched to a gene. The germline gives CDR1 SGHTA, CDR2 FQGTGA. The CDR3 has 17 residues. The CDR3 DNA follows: TGTGCCAGCAGCACCCACTCGGGGGGGAGCGGCACCGGGGAGCTGTTTTTT. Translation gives CASSTHSGGSGTGELFF.

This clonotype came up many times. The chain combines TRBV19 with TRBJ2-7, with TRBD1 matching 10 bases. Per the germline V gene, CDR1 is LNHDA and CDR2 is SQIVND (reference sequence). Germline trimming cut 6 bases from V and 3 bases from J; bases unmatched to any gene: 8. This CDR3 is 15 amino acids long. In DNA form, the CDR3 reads TGTGCCAGTAGGTTCAAGGGGACAGGGGACTACGAGCAGTACTTC. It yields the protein CASRFKGTGDYEQYF.

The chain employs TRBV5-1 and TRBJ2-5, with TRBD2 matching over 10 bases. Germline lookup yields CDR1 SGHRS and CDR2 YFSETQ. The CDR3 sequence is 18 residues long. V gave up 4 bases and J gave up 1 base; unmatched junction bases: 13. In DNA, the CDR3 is TGCGCCAGCAGCAGATGGGCTAGCGGGGGATCCACCCAAGAGACCCAGTACTTC. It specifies CASSRWASGGSTQETQYF.

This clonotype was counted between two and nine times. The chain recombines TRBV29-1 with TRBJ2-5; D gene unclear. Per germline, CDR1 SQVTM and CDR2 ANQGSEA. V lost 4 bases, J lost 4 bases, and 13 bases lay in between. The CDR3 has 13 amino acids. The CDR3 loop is CSVGVGIGETQYF. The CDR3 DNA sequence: TGCAGCGTTGGAGTGGGGATTGGAGAGACCCAGTACTTC.

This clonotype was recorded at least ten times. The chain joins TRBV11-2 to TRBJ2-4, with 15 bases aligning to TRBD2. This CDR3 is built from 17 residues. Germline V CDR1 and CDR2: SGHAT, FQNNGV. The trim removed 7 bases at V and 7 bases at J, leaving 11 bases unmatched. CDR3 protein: CASTIGLAGGPRNIQYF. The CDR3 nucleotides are TGTGCCAGCACCATCGGACTAGCGGGAGGGCCGAGGAACATTCAGTACTTC.

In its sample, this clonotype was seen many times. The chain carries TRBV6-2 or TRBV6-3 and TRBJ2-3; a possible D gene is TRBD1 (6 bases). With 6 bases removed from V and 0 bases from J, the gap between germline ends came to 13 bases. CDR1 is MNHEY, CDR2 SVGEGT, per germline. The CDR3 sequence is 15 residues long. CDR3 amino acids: CASSATGASTDTQYF. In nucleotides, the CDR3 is TGTGCCAGCAGCGCGACAGGAGCTAGCACAGATACGCAGTATTTT.

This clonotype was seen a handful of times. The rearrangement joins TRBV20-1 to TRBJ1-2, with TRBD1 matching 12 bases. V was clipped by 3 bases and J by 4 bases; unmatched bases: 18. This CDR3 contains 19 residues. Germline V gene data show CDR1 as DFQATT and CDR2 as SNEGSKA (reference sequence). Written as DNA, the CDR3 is TGCAGTGCTAGTACTTATCTCCCGGGACAGGGGGCGCGGGTCTATGGCTACACCTTC. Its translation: CSASTYLPGQGARVYGYTF.

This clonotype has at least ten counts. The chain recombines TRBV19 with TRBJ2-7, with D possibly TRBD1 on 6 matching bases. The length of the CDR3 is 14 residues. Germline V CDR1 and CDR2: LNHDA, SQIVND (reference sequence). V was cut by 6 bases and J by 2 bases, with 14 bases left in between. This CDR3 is CASRGAQGAYEQYF. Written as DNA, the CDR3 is TGTGCCAGTAGAGGTGCACAGGGAGCCTACGAGCAGTACTTC.

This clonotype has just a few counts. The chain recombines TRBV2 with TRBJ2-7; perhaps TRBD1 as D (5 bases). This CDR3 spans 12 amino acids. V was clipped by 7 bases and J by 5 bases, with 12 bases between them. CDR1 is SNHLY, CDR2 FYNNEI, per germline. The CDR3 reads CASNRRGDEQYF. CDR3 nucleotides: TGTGCCAGCAACAGAAGGGGCGACGAGCAGTACTTC.

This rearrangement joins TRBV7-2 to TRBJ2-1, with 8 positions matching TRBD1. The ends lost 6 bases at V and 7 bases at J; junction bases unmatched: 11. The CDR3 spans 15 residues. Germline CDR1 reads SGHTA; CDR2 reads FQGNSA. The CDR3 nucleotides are TGTGCCAGCAGAAAAGGACAGGGCATAAGGAATGAGCAGTTCTTC. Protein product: CASRKGQGIRNEQFF.

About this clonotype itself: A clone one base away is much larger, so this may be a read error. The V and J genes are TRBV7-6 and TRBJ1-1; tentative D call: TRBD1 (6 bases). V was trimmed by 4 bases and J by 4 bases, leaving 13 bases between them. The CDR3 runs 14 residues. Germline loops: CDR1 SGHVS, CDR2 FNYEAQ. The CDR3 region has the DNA TGTGCCAGCAGCTCAGTGGCAGGGGCCACTGAAGCTTTCTTT. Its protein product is CASSSVAGATEAFF.

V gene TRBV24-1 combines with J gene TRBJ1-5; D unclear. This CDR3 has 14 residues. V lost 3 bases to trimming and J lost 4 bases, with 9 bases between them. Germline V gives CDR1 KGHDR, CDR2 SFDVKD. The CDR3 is CATSDTRVNQPQHF. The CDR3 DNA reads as TGTGCCACCAGTGATACCCGCGTTAATCAGCCCCAGCATTTT.

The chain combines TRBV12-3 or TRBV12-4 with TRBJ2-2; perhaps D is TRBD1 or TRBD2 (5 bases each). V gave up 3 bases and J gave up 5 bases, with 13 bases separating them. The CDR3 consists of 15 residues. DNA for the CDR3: TGTGCCAGCAGTTTGGGGGACGATCTTACCGGGGAGCTGTTTTTT. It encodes CASSLGDDLTGELFF.

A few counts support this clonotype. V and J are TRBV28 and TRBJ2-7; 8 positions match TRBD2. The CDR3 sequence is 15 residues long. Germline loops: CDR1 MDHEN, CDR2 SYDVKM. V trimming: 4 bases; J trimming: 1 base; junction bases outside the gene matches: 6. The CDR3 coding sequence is TGTGCCAGCAGTTCTCTGGGGACTAGTTCCTACGAGCAGTACTTC. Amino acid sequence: CASSSLGTSSYEQYF.

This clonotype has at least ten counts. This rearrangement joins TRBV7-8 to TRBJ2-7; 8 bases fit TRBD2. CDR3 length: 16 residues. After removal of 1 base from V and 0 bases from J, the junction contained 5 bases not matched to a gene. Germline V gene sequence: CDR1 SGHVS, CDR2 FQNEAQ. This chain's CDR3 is CASSLGSGASSYEQYF. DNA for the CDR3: TGTGCCAGCAGCTTAGGTAGCGGGGCCAGCTCCTACGAGCAGTACTTC. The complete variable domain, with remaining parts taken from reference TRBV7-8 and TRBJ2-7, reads GAGVSQSPRYKVAKRGQDVALRCDPISGHVSLFWYQQALGQGPEFLTYFQNEAQLDKSGLPSDRFFAERPEGSVSTLKIQRTQQEDSAVYLCASSLGSGASSYEQYFGPGTRLTVT.

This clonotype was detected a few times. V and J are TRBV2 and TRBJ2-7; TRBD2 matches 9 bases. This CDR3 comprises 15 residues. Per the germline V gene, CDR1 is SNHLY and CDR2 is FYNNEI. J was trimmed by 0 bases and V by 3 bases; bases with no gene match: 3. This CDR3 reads CASSDPSGNSYEQYF. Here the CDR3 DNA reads TGTGCCAGCAGTGATCCTAGCGGGAACTCCTACGAGCAGTACTTC.

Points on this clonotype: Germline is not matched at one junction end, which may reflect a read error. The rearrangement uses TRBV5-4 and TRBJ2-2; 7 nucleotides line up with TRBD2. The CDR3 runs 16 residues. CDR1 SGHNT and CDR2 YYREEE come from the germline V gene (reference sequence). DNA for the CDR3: TGTGCCAGCACCTTGGGGCTCGCGGGGGAAGCCGGGGAGCTGTTTTTT. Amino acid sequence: CASTLGLAGEAGELFF.

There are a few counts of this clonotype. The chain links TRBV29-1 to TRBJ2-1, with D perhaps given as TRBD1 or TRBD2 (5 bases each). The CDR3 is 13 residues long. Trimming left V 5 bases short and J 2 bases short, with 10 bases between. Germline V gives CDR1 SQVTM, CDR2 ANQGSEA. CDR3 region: CSVWGSAYNEQFF. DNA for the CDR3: TGCAGCGTTTGGGGGAGCGCCTACAATGAGCAGTTCTTC.

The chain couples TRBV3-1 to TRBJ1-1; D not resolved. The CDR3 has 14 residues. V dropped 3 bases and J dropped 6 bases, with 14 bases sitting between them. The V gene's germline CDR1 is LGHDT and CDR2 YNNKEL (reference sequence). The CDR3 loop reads CASSQTRAKAEAFF. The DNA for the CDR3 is TGTGCCAGCAGCCAGACCCGGGCCAAGGCTGAAGCTTTCTTT. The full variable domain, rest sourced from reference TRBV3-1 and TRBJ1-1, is DTAVSQTPKYLVTQMGNDKSIKCEQNLGHDTMYWYKQDSKKFLKIMFSYNNKELIINETVPNRFSPKSPDKAHLNLHINSLELGDSAVYFCASSQTRAKAEAFFGQGTRLTVV.

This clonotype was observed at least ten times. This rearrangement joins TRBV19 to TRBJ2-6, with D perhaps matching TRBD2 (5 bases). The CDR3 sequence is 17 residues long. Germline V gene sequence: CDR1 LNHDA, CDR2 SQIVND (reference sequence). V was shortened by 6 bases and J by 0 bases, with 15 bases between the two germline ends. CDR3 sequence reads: CASRTPLGSSGANVLTF. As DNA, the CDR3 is TGTGCCAGTAGGACACCTTTGGGGAGCTCTGGGGCCAACGTCCTGACTTTC.

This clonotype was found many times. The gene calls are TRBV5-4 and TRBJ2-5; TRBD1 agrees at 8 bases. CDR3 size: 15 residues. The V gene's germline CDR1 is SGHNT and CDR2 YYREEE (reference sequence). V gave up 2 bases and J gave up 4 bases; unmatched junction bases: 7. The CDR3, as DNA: TGTGCCAGCAGCTTTATGGACAGGGAGCGAGAGACCCAGTACTTC. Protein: CASSFMDRERETQYF.

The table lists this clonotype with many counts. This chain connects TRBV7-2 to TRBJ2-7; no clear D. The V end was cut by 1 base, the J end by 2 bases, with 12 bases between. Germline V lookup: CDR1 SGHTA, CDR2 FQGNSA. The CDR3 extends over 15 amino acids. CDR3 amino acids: CASSLGFTAAYEQYF. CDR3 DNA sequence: TGTGCCAGCAGCTTAGGCTTCACGGCAGCCTACGAGCAGTACTTC.

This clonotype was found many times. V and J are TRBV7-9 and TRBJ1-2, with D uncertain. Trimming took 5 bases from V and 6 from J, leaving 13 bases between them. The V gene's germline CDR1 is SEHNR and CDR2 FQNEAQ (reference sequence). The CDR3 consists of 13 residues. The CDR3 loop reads CASSPRLVDGYTF. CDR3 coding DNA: TGTGCCAGCAGCCCCCGTTTGGTTGATGGCTACACCTTC.

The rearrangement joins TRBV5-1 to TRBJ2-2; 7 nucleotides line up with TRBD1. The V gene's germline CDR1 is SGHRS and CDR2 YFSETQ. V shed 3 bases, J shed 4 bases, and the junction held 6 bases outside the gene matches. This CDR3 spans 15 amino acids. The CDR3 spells CASSSGQRSTGELFF. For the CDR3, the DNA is TGCGCCAGCAGCTCGGGACAGAGAAGCACCGGGGAGCTGTTTTTT.

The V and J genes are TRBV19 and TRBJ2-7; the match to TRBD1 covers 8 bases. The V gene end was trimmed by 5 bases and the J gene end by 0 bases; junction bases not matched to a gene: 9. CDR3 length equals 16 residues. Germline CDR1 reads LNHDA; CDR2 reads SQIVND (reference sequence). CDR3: CASSPTRQGLSYEQYF. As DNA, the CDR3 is TGTGCCAGTAGTCCAACGCGACAGGGGCTCTCCTACGAGCAGTACTTC.

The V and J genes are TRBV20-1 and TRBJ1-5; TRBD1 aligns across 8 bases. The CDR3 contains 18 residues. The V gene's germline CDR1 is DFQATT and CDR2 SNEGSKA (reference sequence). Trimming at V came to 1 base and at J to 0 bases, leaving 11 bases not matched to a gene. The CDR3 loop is CSARAGQAVPHSNQPQHF. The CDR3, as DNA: TGCAGTGCTAGAGCGGGACAGGCGGTCCCACATAGCAATCAGCCCCAGCATTTT.